This TCR beta chain was observed in a study of Graves' ophthalmopathy and Graves' hyperthyroidism. This CDR3 has 13 amino acids. V was shortened by 3 bases and J by 2 bases, with 7 bases between the two germline ends. In germline, CDR1 is SNHLY, CDR2 FYNNEI. Regarding the study as a whole: Blood repertoires reportedly contained most expanded thyroid clonotypes above 0.001 frequency. The model forecast ophthalmopathy progression, reaching under 71% sensitivity and about 75% specificity.

To note about this clonotype: Its specificity is unknown.

The authors amplified TCR beta CDR3 regions, and they did so from RNA transcripts for repertoire sequencing. HTBI-primed first-round RT-PCR preceded second-round multiplex PCR. TCRdb recomputed calls from the multiplex PCR reads with MiXCR, one row per CDR3 protein. The repertoire holds 600,000 to 700,000 distinct CDR3 sequences, with under 50% as singletons. Diagnostic conclusions were grounded in clinical symptoms, serum thyroxine, TRAb, thyroid ultrasound and orbital computed tomography. The genes are TRBV2 and TRBJ1-1; D gene unclear. The TCR sequence derives from an adult man with Graves' ophthalmopathy. The sequencing input was peripheral blood. The CDR3 spells CASSDPHNTEAFF. Here the CDR3 DNA reads TGTGCCAGCAGTGACCCCCACAACACTGAAGCTTTCTTT.